Below, one TCR beta chain is given with its context. The antigen remains unidentified. The data belong to a study of T cell responses to AZD1222 COVID-19 vaccine. Trimming left V 3 bases short and J 3 bases short, with 14 bases between. Germline assignment: CDR1 LNHDA and CDR2 SQIVND (reference sequence). The CDR3 covers 15 residues. The assay was immunoSEQ multiplex PCR, and TCRdb's table has in-frame clones only and misses some. The data contain more than 110,000 clones, approximately 85% of them singletons. Study outcomes and limitations: Clonal diversity may have been underestimated, and the donors were mostly white British, with more females than males. Vaccine-related CD4 TCRs covered spike, predominating at 160-218 and 743-854.

This sequence originates from an adult in good health. Sequencing was performed on peripheral blood, taken on day 0 of AZD1222 vaccination. The chain recombines TRBV19 with TRBJ2-5; the D gene is possibly TRBD2 (6 bases). CDR3 residues: CASSIGGFGEETQYF. The DNA of the CDR3 is TGTGCCAGTAGTATTGGAGGGTTCGGGGAAGAGACCCAGTACTTC.